This TCR beta chain was found in a study of Ad26.COV2.S vaccination and SARS-CoV-2 variants. As for the study in general: The vaccine Ad26.COV2.S was put into the muscle once, or twice with 56 days between. Study-level results: Recipients of vaccine and of placebo showed similar breadth of their non-spike TCR repertoires. Reported findings describe substantial breadth in spike-specific CD8+ and CD4+ T cell responses following vaccination. Total T cell responses were possibly underestimated by TCR breadth and depth analyses.

Repertoires were generated with immunoSEQ multiplex PCR, while TCRdb's copy carries only in-frame clones and drops some. This sample has 410,000 or so clones, with about 93% found just once. The CDR3 runs to 14 residues. V trimming: 4 bases; J trimming: 5 bases; junction bases outside the gene matches: 7. Per germline, CDR1 SGDLS and CDR2 YYNGEE. Turning to this clone: The antigen is undetermined.

Treatment noted: 15 to 20 received Ad26.COV2.S at low or high dose, single or two shots; 5 received placebo; per-sample allocation not given. Sampling was performed 63 days after the first vaccine or placebo injection. This receptor was identified in a person aged 18-60 years who received the Ad26.COV2.S COVID-19 vaccine or a placebo. The gene calls are TRBV9 and TRBJ2-3, with 7 bases aligning to TRBD1. Sample: peripheral blood, taken in a trial of Ad26.COV2.S vaccine versus placebo. The CDR3 DNA reads TGTGCCAGCAGCTTCCGACAGGGAGTAGATACGCAGTATTTT. Translation: CASSFRQGVDTQYF. Full variable domain (rest looked up from reference TRBV9 and TRBJ2-3): DSGVTQTPKHLITATGQRVTLRCSPRSGDLSVYWYQQSLDQGLQFLIQYYNGEERAKGNILERFSAQQFPDLHSELNLSSLELGDSALYFCASSFRQGVDTQYFGPGTRLTVL.